The 27 T cell receptor beta chains reported below all come from one sample, sequenced in a study of blood T cell repertoires in COVID-19. Sequencing used immunoSEQ multiplex PCR; TCRdb keeps in-frame clones, though not all of them. The sample has hundreds of thousands of clones, nearly 90% seen once. What was sequenced was peripheral blood. The receptors shown here come from a woman between 40 and 55 years old with COVID-19, enrolled during active disease.

V is TRBV9 and J is TRBJ2-7; D possibly corresponds to TRBD1 (6 bases). The length of the CDR3 is 14 residues. V lost 5 bases, J lost 0 bases, and 12 bases lay in between. In germline, CDR1 is SGDLS, CDR2 YYNGEE. The CDR3 loop reads CASSDQGHSYEQYF. CDR3 DNA sequence: TGTGCCAGCAGTGATCAGGGGCACTCCTACGAGCAGTACTTC.

The V gene is TRBV5-6, the J gene TRBJ2-2, with D maybe TRBD1 (5 bases). The CDR3 runs 17 residues. Germline V gene sequence: CDR1 SGHDT, CDR2 YYEEEE. V was trimmed by 0 bases and J by 6 bases, leaving 18 bases between them. Here the CDR3 DNA reads TGTGCCAGCAGCTTGGGGGGCGTTATTGTACCAGCCGGGGAGCTGTTTTTT. This gives the protein CASSLGGVIVPAGELFF.

V gene TRBV7-2 combines with J gene TRBJ2-2; D possibly corresponds to TRBD1 (6 bases). CDR3 length equals 13 residues. The V end lost 5 bases, the J end lost 13 bases, and 17 bases lay between the germline ends. Germline CDR1 SGHTA, CDR2 FQGNSA. The chain's CDR3 is CASSPQGNSGLFF. DNA of the CDR3: TGTGCCAGCAGCCCCCAGGGGAATAGTGGGCTGTTTTTT.

The chain is built from TRBV5-8 and TRBJ2-5, with a tentative D call TRBD2 (5 bases). This CDR3 comprises 12 residues. Trimming removed 1 base from V and 11 bases from J, with 12 bases in between. Looked up from germline, CDR1 is SGHTS and CDR2 is YDEGEE. CDR3 residues: CASSLLRGTQYF. CDR3 nucleotides: TGTGCCAGCAGCTTGTTACGGGGAACTCAGTACTTC.

The rearrangement uses TRBV7-3 and TRBJ1-5; 9 bases are a match to TRBD1. CDR1 is SGHTA and CDR2 is FQGTGA in the germline V gene. The CDR3 extends over 17 amino acids. Trimming at V came to 4 bases and at J to 5 bases, leaving 12 bases not matched to a gene. The DNA for the CDR3 is TGTGCCAGCAGCTGGATACACAATGACAGGGGGGATCAGCCCCAGCATTTT. It specifies CASSWIHNDRGDQPQHF.

The J gene is TRBJ2-2, the V gene TRBV29-1; possibly TRBD2 for D (6 bases). From germline, CDR1 is SQVTM and CDR2 ANQGSEA. V was trimmed by 5 bases and J by 4 bases, leaving 14 bases between them. The CDR3 runs 14 residues. CDR3 sequence reads: CSVKVGGGTGELFF. The CDR3 coding sequence is TGCAGCGTTAAGGTGGGAGGTGGCACCGGGGAGCTGTTTTTT.

The J gene is TRBJ1-2, the V gene TRBV6-5; D remains ambiguous. The CDR3 runs 14 residues. The germline gives CDR1 MNHEY, CDR2 SVGAGI. Between the trimmed V and J ends, which lost 0 bases and 4 bases, there was a span of 9 bases. The CDR3 region has the DNA TGTGCCAGCAGTTACTCTCCACAGTTCTATGGCTACACCTTC. Translating it yields CASSYSPQFYGYTF.

The V gene is TRBV28, the J gene TRBJ1-1; 8 bases are a match to TRBD1. After removal of 6 bases from V and 4 bases from J, the junction contained 10 bases not matched to a gene. The germline V gene has CDR1 MDHEN and CDR2 SYDVKM. There are 15 residues in the CDR3. The CDR3 here is CASRDQTGVGTEAFF. CDR3 nucleotides: TGTGCCAGCAGAGACCAGACAGGGGTTGGCACTGAAGCTTTCTTT.

CDR3 DNA: TGTGCCAGCAGCAACAGGGACGGTTTTAGCAATCAGCCCCAGCATTTT. This encodes CASSNRDGFSNQPQHF. The V and J genes are TRBV7-2 and TRBJ1-5, with TRBD1 as a possible D gene (6 bases). CDR1 and CDR2 from the germline V gene are SGHTA and FQGNSA. The germline V and J ends were trimmed by 5 bases and 0 bases, with 14 bases remaining between them. The CDR3 contains 16 residues.

This sequence joins TRBV7-2 and TRBJ1-1; D not certain. The CDR3 length is 11 residues. Germline-derived CDR1 and CDR2 are SGHTA and FQGNSA. Trimming took 5 bases from V and 11 from J, leaving 12 bases between them. This CDR3 reads CASSKLLAAFF. In DNA form, the CDR3 reads TGTGCCAGCAGCAAGCTGCTAGCCGCTTTCTTT.

This clone was seen only once. V gene TRBV2 combines with J gene TRBJ1-2, with D unclear. Germline V gene data show CDR1 as SNHLY and CDR2 as FYNNEI. CDR3 size: 13 residues. Trimming left V 4 bases short and J 1 base short, with 7 bases between. Written as DNA, the CDR3 is TGTGCCAGCAGTGGACAACTTAACTATGGCTACACCTTC. This codes for CASSGQLNYGYTF.

The chain employs TRBV19 and TRBJ2-1; the match to TRBD2 covers 12 bases. V was clipped by 7 bases and J by 9 bases; unmatched bases: 4. CDR1 is LNHDA and CDR2 is SQIVND in the germline V gene (reference sequence). The length of the CDR3 is 13 residues. CDR3 coding DNA: TGTGCCAGTACCACACTAGCGGGAGGTGAGCAGTTCTTC. Translating gives CASTTLAGGEQFF.

The rearrangement uses TRBV5-4 and TRBJ1-1; a possible D gene is TRBD1 (5 bases). V lost 3 bases and J lost 10, with 19 bases in between. Germline V gene data show CDR1 as SGHNT and CDR2 as YYREEE (reference sequence). This CDR3 region has 14 residues. The CDR3 region has the DNA TGTGCCAGCAGCTGGAGGGACGCCGGGGGGAGAGCTTTCTTT. Protein product: CASSWRDAGGRAFF.

J is TRBJ1-6 and V is TRBV5-6; TRBD1 might be the D (6 bases). The germline V and J ends were trimmed by 4 bases and 8 bases, with 22 bases remaining between them. Germline-derived CDR1 and CDR2 are SGHDT and YYEEEE. This CDR3 has 17 residues. The CDR3 coding sequence is TGTGCCAGCAGCCCTGGCCCAGGGGTGGGGGCCGATTCACCCCTCCACTTT. This sequence encodes CASSPGPGVGADSPLHF.

This chain links TRBV12-3 or TRBV12-4 with TRBJ1-2; weak D call: TRBD1 (6 bases). The ends were cut back, 3 bases at V and 5 bases at J, with 7 bases in the middle. The CDR3 runs 12 residues. This CDR3 reads CASSLRGYGYTF. CDR3 coding DNA: TGTGCCAGCAGTTTGAGGGGGTATGGCTACACCTTC.

The V and J genes are TRBV18 and TRBJ1-6; weak D call: TRBD1 (5 bases). V was pared by 0 bases and J by 9 bases, with 12 bases between. CDR1 is KGHSH, CDR2 LQKENI, per germline. CDR3 size: 15 residues. The CDR3 spells CASSPPAGGSSPLHF. DNA for the CDR3: TGTGCCAGCTCACCACCGGCGGGGGGGTCTTCACCCCTCCACTTT. Filled out from reference TRBV18 and TRBJ1-6, the complete variable domain reads NAGVMQNPRHLVRRRGQEARLRCSPMKGHSHVYWYRQLPEEGLKFMVYLQKENIIDESGMPKERFSAEFPKEGPSILRIQQVVRGDSAAYFCASSPPAGGSSPLHFGNGTRLTVT.

The V gene is TRBV10-3, the J gene TRBJ1-1; 7 bases match TRBD1. V trimming: 10 bases; J trimming: 0 bases; junction bases outside the gene matches: 14. This CDR3 spans 16 amino acids. The germline V gene has CDR1 ENHRY and CDR2 SYGVKD. CDR3 residues: CATRSGGQRVNTEAFF. CDR3 sequence (DNA): TGTGCCACCCGAAGCGGGGGACAGAGAGTGAACACTGAAGCTTTCTTT.

This chain connects TRBV3-1 (or the pseudogene TRBV3-2) to TRBJ2-7, with TRBD2 matching 10 bases. The V gene's germline CDR1 is LGHDT and CDR2 YNNKEL (reference sequence). There are 14 residues in the CDR3. The V gene end was trimmed by 6 bases and the J gene end by 4 bases; junction bases not matched to a gene: 6. Written as DNA, the CDR3 is TGTGCCAGCAGTTTACTAGCGGGGACTTACGAGCAGTACTTC. Its protein is CASSLLAGTYEQYF.

The gene calls are TRBV18 and TRBJ2-3; 8 bases fit TRBD2. This CDR3 spans 18 amino acids. J gave up 0 bases and V 0 bases, and 8 bases lay outside the gene matches. Looked up from germline, CDR1 is KGHSH and CDR2 is LQKENI. The CDR3 DNA is TGTGCCAGCTCACCACCTCTCCCCGGGGGGGCGAGCACAGATACGCAGTATTTT. Amino acid sequence: CASSPPLPGGASTDTQYF.

The chain recombines TRBV29-1 with TRBJ2-7; 10 bases agree with TRBD2. CDR1 and CDR2 (germline): SQVTM, ANQGSEA. Trimming at V came to 5 bases and at J to 3 bases, leaving 4 bases not matched to a gene. The CDR3 spans 13 residues. The CDR3 is CSVRRLAGYEQYF. CDR3 sequence (DNA): TGCAGCGTTCGTCGACTAGCGGGCTACGAGCAGTACTTC.

The chain uses TRBV28 and TRBJ2-5; a possible D gene is TRBD1 (5 bases). The V gene lost 6 bases and the J gene lost 5 bases, with 13 bases spanning the gap. The CDR3 loop spans 13 amino acids. Germline CDR1 and CDR2: MDHEN and SYDVKM. The CDR3 region has the DNA TGTGCCAGCAGCCTCGACAGTTTCGAGACCCAGTACTTC. Translation gives CASSLDSFETQYF.

This rearrangement joins TRBV28 to TRBJ1-6, with TRBD1 identical over 7 bases. The CDR3 length is 15 residues. Germline CDR1 MDHEN, CDR2 SYDVKM. The V gene end was trimmed by 2 bases and the J gene end by 9 bases; junction bases not matched to a gene: 7. CDR3 residues: CASSLPGRGSSPLHF. CDR3 bases: TGTGCCAGCAGTTTACCCGGCAGGGGGAGTTCACCCCTCCACTTT.

The chain links TRBV9 to TRBJ2-3, with D maybe TRBD2 (7 bases). Deletions cut 1 base from V and 4 bases from J, with 16 bases between. CDR3 length: 16 amino acids. CDR1 SGDLS and CDR2 YYNGEE come from the germline V gene. This CDR3 is CASSVLAGARADTQYF. The CDR3 DNA follows: TGTGCCAGCAGCGTACTGGCGGGGGCTAGGGCAGATACGCAGTATTTT. The full variable domain, completed using reference TRBV9 and TRBJ2-3, is DSGVTQTPKHLITATGQRVTLRCSPRSGDLSVYWYQQSLDQGLQFLIQYYNGEERAKGNILERFSAQQFPDLHSELNLSSLELGDSALYFCASSVLAGARADTQYFGPGTRLTVL.

The rearrangement links TRBV13 to TRBJ1-1; D might be TRBD1 (5 bases). The CDR3 runs 16 residues. V was shortened by 0 bases and J by 3 bases, with 14 bases between the two germline ends. CDR1 and CDR2 (germline): PRHDT, FYEKMQ (reference sequence). This chain's CDR3 is CASSLGTETLDTEAFF. The CDR3 DNA reads TGTGCCAGCAGCTTAGGGACAGAAACCCTCGACACTGAAGCTTTCTTT.

The chain employs TRBV30 and TRBJ2-3; D not certain. The germline CDR1 and CDR2 sequences are GTSNPN and SVGIG (reference sequence). The ends were cut back, 0 bases at V and 0 bases at J, with 10 bases in the middle. This CDR3 has 15 amino acids. The CDR3 sequence: CAWSVSLKSTDTQYF. The CDR3 coding sequence is TGTGCCTGGAGTGTTTCCCTAAAAAGCACAGATACGCAGTATTTT.

This chain connects TRBV10-3 to TRBJ2-2; no reliable D call. The CDR3 runs to 12 residues. The V end lost 3 bases, the J end lost 7 bases, and 6 bases lay between the germline ends. Germline CDR1 ENHRY, CDR2 SYGVKD. The DNA of the CDR3 is TGTGCCATCAGTGATGAGGTCGGGGAGCTGTTTTTT. Translated, it gives CAISDEVGELFF.

This chain connects TRBV14 to TRBJ1-4, with D hard to call. The CDR3 has 13 residues. Trimming left V 4 bases short and J 8 bases short, with 11 bases between. Germline V gene data show CDR1 as SGHDN and CDR2 as FVKESK. The CDR3 protein is CASSLPRGEKLFF. In DNA form, the CDR3 reads TGTGCCAGCAGCCTGCCCCGGGGAGAAAAACTGTTTTTT. The variable domain in full, completed from reference TRBV14 and TRBJ1-4, reads EAGVTQFPSHSVIEKGQTVTLRCDPISGHDNLYWYRRVMGKEIKFLLHFVKESKQDESGMPNNRFLAERTGGTYSTLKVQPAELEDSGVYFCASSLPRGEKLFFGSGTQLSVL.